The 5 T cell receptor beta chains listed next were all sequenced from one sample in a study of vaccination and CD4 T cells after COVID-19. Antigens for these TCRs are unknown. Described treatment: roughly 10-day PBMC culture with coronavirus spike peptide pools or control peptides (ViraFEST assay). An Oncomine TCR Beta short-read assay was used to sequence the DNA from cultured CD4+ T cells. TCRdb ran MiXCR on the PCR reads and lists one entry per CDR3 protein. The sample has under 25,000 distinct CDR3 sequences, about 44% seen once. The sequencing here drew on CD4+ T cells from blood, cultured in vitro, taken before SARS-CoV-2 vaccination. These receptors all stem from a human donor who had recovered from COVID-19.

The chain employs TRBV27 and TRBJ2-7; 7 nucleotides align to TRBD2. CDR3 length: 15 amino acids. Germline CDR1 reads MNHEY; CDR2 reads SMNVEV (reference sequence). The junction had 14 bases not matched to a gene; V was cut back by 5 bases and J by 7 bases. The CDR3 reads CASSKGTGGWREQYF. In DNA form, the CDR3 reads TGTGCCAGCAGTAAGGGGACGGGGGGTTGGAGGGAGCAGTACTTC.

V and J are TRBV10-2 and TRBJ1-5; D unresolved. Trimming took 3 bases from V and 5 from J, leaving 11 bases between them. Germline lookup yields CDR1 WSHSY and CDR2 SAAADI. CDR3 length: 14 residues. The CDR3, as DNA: TGCGCCAGCAGTGATAAATTGGCCGATCAGCCCCAGCATTTT. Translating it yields CASSDKLADQPQHF.

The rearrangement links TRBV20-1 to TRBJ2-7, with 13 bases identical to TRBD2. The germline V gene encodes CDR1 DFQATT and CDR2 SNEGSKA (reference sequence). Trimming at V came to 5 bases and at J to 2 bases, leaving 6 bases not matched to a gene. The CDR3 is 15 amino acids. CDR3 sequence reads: CSAAPTSGRPYEQYF. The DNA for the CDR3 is TGCAGTGCTGCGCCGACTAGCGGGAGGCCCTACGAGCAGTACTTC.

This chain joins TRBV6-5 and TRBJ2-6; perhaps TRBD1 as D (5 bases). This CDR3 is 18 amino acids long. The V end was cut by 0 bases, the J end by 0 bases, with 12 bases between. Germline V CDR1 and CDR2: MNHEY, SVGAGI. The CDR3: CASSYSARVPSGANVLTF. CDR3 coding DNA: TGTGCCAGCAGTTACTCGGCCAGGGTCCCCTCTGGGGCCAACGTCCTGACTTTC.

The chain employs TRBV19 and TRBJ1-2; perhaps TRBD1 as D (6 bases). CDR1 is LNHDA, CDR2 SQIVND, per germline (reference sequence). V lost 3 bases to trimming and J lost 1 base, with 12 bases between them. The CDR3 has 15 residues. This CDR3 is CASSIEARGNYGYTF. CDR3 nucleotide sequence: TGTGCCAGTAGTATCGAAGCCAGGGGTAACTATGGCTACACCTTC.